The 20 T cell receptor beta chains listed next were all sequenced from one sample in a study of T cell changes during pregnancy in multiple sclerosis. Only in-frame clones appear in the TCRdb table, and some are missing; sequencing was by immunoSEQ multiplex PCR. The top ten clones hold less than 1% of a sample with 100,000 or so clones, approximately 95% of them seen once. The sample here was peripheral blood, taken after pregnancy. The receptors originated from a female donor with multiple sclerosis, enrolled in a pregnancy study.

The chain links TRBV28 to TRBJ2-3; TRBD1 matches at 8 bases. Germline CDR1 reads MDHEN; CDR2 reads SYDVKM. Trimming cost V 2 bases and J 1 base; bases outside gene matches: 8. The CDR3 sequence is 17 residues long. The CDR3 loop reads CASSLVQGVSRTDTQYF. Written as DNA, the CDR3 is TGTGCCAGCAGTTTAGTACAGGGGGTTTCTCGCACAGATACGCAGTATTTT.

The CDR3 DNA follows: TGTGCCAGCAGCGTAGATGGTAGCGGGAGGTTTGGGGAGCTGTTTTTT. Amino acids: CASSVDGSGRFGELFF. The V and J genes are TRBV9 and TRBJ2-2; 10 nucleotides line up with TRBD2. Germline CDR1 and CDR2: SGDLS and YYNGEE. This CDR3 has 16 residues. The V gene end was trimmed by 0 bases and the J gene end by 8 bases; junction bases not matched to a gene: 7.

V and J are TRBV2 and TRBJ2-3, with 8 bases fitting TRBD2. Looked up from germline, CDR1 is SNHLY and CDR2 is FYNNEI. This CDR3 has 15 residues. Trimming at V came to 6 bases and at J to 0 bases, leaving 5 bases not matched to a gene. Here the CDR3 DNA reads TGTGCCAGCAGATCGACTAGCGTGAGCACAGATACGCAGTATTTT. Translation: CASRSTSVSTDTQYF.

The rearrangement links TRBV12-5 to TRBJ2-1, with 16 nucleotides matching TRBD2. V lost 6 bases to trimming and J lost 2 bases; unmatched junction nucleotides: 4. The CDR3 contains 17 residues. Looked up from germline, CDR1 is LGHNT and CDR2 is FRNRAP. Written as DNA, the CDR3 is TGTGCTAGTGGGGGGACTAGCGGGAGGGCCGCCTACAATGAGCAGTTCTTC. This gives the protein CASGGTSGRAAYNEQFF.

V is TRBV4-1 and J is TRBJ2-1; 10 bases line up with TRBD2. Germline V gene data show CDR1 as MGHRA and CDR2 as YSYEKL. This CDR3 is built from 19 residues. The J segment lost 2 bases and the V segment lost 0 bases, leaving 10 bases of the junction unmatched. CDR3 in amino acids: CASSQDDSGLARAYNEQFF. CDR3 bases: TGCGCCAGCAGCCAAGACGATTCGGGACTAGCGAGAGCCTACAATGAGCAGTTCTTC.

V gene TRBV10-3 combines with J gene TRBJ2-5; 8 bases agree with TRBD2. Looked up from germline, CDR1 is ENHRY and CDR2 is SYGVKD. The length of the CDR3 is 14 residues. V dropped 4 bases and J dropped 1; count of bases not matched to a gene: 2. CDR3 DNA: TGTGCCATCAGTGTAGGACTAGCCCAAGAGACCCAGTACTTC. Translating gives CAISVGLAQETQYF.

The V call is TRBV20-1, the J call TRBJ2-7; D is unclear. V lost 3 bases and J 2 bases, leaving 2 bases between the germline ends. Germline values: CDR1 DFQATT, CDR2 SNEGSKA (reference sequence). The CDR3 has 10 residues. The CDR3 DNA reads TGCAGTGCTAGCACCTACGAGCAGTACTTC. Translated: CSASTYEQYF.

The rearrangement links TRBV6-5 to TRBJ2-5; possible D gene TRBD2, 5 bases. V lost 0 bases, J lost 5 bases, and 13 bases lay in between. Germline CDR1 and CDR2: MNHEY and SVGAGI. The CDR3 sequence is 15 residues long. CDR3 in DNA: TGTGCCAGCAGTTACTCGAACGGGGAATGGGAGACCCAGTACTTC. The encoded protein is CASSYSNGEWETQYF.

The gene calls are TRBV19 and TRBJ2-1, with 11 bases that match TRBD2. Germline V gene data show CDR1 as LNHDA and CDR2 as SQIVND (reference sequence). After removal of 11 bases from V and 6 bases from J, the junction contained 24 bases not matched to a gene. This CDR3 is 19 amino acids long. In DNA, the CDR3 is TGTGCCGCGAGCACCAGGGGTAGCGGGAGGGGGTCCGGGATCAATGAGCAGTTCTTC. Translated: CAASTRGSGRGSGINEQFF.

This clone has a single count. Other DNA sequences within the sample encode an identical CDR3. This chain uses TRBV6-1 with TRBJ2-1; D is unclear. The germline CDR1 and CDR2 sequences are MNHNS and SASEGT. Deletions cut 5 bases from V and 8 bases from J, with 7 bases between. This CDR3 is 11 amino acids long. The CDR3 DNA is TGTGCCAGCAGTTATTTAGATGAGCAGTTCTTC. It encodes CASSYLDEQFF.

The V call is TRBV6-5, the J call TRBJ2-1; 9 bases align to TRBD1. The CDR3 is made up of 15 amino acids. Germline assignment: CDR1 MNHEY and CDR2 SVGAGI. V dropped 4 bases and J dropped 7; count of bases not matched to a gene: 8. CDR3 DNA: TGTGCCAGCAGTTCTACCGGGACAGGGAAGAATGAGCAGTTCTTC. As protein: CASSSTGTGKNEQFF.

This CDR3 is CASSIQGAQNEQFF. CDR3 nucleotide sequence: TGTGCCAGTAGTATTCAGGGGGCGCAGAATGAGCAGTTCTTC. J is TRBJ2-1 and V is TRBV19, with TRBD1 matching 8 bases. CDR3 size: 14 residues. Germline-derived CDR1 and CDR2 are LNHDA and SQIVND (reference sequence). Trimming removed 3 bases from V and 7 bases from J; junction bases left unmatched: 5.

V usage is TRBV25-1 and J usage is TRBJ2-3, with TRBD2 matching 9 bases. V gave up 0 bases and J gave up 3 bases; unmatched junction bases: 4. Germline lookup yields CDR1 MGHDK and CDR2 SYGVNS. This CDR3 has 16 residues. Written as DNA, the CDR3 is TGTGCCAGCAGTGAATACGTAGCGGGAGTGACAGATACGCAGTATTTT. As protein: CASSEYVAGVTDTQYF.

The rearrangement joins TRBV28 to TRBJ1-1; D unresolved. The V and J ends lost 4 bases and 2 bases respectively, with 5 bases between them. The CDR3 runs to 12 residues. Germline CDR1 MDHEN, CDR2 SYDVKM. CDR3 nucleotide sequence: TGTGCCAGCAGTTACAGAAACACTGAAGCTTTCTTT. It specifies CASSYRNTEAFF.

The CDR3 DNA is TGTGCCAGTAGTATTATAGCGGGAGATGCCGGGGAGCTGTTTTTT. Amino acid sequence: CASSIIAGDAGELFF. The rearrangement joins TRBV19 to TRBJ2-2; 9 positions match TRBD2. The CDR3 sequence is 15 residues long. V dropped 3 bases and J dropped 6; count of bases not matched to a gene: 5. Germline V gene lookup returns CDR1 LNHDA and CDR2 SQIVND (reference sequence).

The chain's CDR3 is CASSWAGELAGDSFYNEQFF. The CDR3 coding sequence is TGTGCCAGTAGTTGGGCAGGGGAACTAGCGGGAGATAGTTTCTACAATGAGCAGTTCTTC. The chain has TRBV19 and TRBJ2-1; TRBD2 agrees at 11 bases. CDR3 length: 20 residues. V lost 5 bases and J lost 3; bases outside the gene matches: 18. The germline gives CDR1 LNHDA, CDR2 SQIVND (reference sequence).

The V call is TRBV11-2, the J call TRBJ2-4; D ambiguous. CDR1 SGHAT and CDR2 FQNNGV come from the germline V gene. The V and J ends lost 1 base and 1 base respectively, with 2 bases between them. The CDR3 totals 13 residues. In DNA form, the CDR3 reads TGTGCCAGCAGCTTAGCGGCCAAAAACATTCAGTACTTC. Its protein is CASSLAAKNIQYF.

The rearrangement joins TRBV29-1 to TRBJ2-3; D is possibly TRBD1 (6 bases). The V gene's germline CDR1 is SQVTM and CDR2 ANQGSEA. The CDR3 spans 12 residues. V lost 8 bases and J lost 6, with 15 bases in between. CDR3 bases: TGCAGCTCAGGGACACCGGGGGATACGCAGTATTTT. Protein: CSSGTPGDTQYF.

The V and J genes are TRBV6-5 and TRBJ2-7; the D is unclear. CDR1 is MNHEY and CDR2 is SVGAGI in the germline V gene. The CDR3 spans 15 residues. Deletions cut 0 bases from V and 7 bases from J, with 16 bases between. The CDR3 sequence: CASSYSPLAMMEQYF. The CDR3 DNA follows: TGTGCCAGCAGTTACTCGCCACTTGCGATGATGGAGCAGTACTTC.

V is TRBV19 and J is TRBJ2-1; 9 nucleotides line up with TRBD2. Trimming cost V 5 bases and J 1 base; bases outside gene matches: 0. The germline gives CDR1 LNHDA, CDR2 SQIVND (reference sequence). This CDR3 has 14 residues. CDR3 protein: CASSLAGSYNEQFF. Written as DNA, the CDR3 is TGTGCCAGTAGTCTAGCGGGATCCTACAATGAGCAGTTCTTC.